This paragraph covers one TCR beta chain sequence. The entry originates in a study of blood T cell repertoires in COVID-19. Overall study: T cells, B-cell-depleted T cells, or PBMCs supplied cDNA or gDNA.

TCRdb's table, derived via immunoSEQ multiplex PCR, lists solely in-frame clones and lacks some. Among approximately 100,000 clones listed, over 75% were seen once. What was sequenced was peripheral blood. The receptor's source is a man between 65 and 85 years old with active or convalescent COVID-19.

This CDR3 reads CATSRGAYEQYF. The CDR3 nucleotides read TGTGCCACCAGCAGAGGCGCGTACGAGCAGTACTTC. This chain joins TRBV15 and TRBJ2-7; D remains unclear. This CDR3 region has 12 residues. The ends were cut back, 1 base at V and 4 bases at J, with 5 bases in the middle. Germline CDR1 is LNHNV and CDR2 is YYDKDF (reference sequence).